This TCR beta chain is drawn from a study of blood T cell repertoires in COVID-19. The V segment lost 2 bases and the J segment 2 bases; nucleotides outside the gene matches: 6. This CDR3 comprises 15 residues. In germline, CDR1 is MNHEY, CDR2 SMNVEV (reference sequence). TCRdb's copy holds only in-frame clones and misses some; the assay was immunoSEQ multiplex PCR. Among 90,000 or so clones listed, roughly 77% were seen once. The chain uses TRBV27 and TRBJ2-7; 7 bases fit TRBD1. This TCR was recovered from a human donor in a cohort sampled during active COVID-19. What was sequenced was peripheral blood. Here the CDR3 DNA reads TGTGCCAGCAGTTTACCCGGGACAGCTACCTACGAGCAGTACTTC. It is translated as CASSLPGTATYEQYF.